One T cell receptor delta chain is described in this entry. What it binds is unknown. TCRdb lists the protein of a much larger clone for this DNA, which differs at residue 9, so this is likely a read error; the protein given here is translated from the DNA itself. TCRdb redid clone calling on the multiplex PCR reads using CATT. The sample lists over 45,000 delta-chain clones, about 1.6% occurring once. These data originate in a study of γδ T cells in repeated Plasmodium falciparum infection. Across the whole study: Age- and gender-matched Australian children served as comparison for malaria-exposed Malian children. Notes on the study in general: In Vdelta2-negative, largely Vdelta1+, gammadelta repertoires, repeated controlled infections appeared to drive clonal selection waves.

Germline lookup yields CDR1 TSWWSYY and CDR2 QGS. The ends were cut back, 4 bases at V and 1 base at J, with 13 bases in the middle. The CDR3 has 16 residues. Bulk repertoires came from Vgamma9/Vdelta2+ or Vdelta2-negative gammadelta T cells flow-sorted from PBMC. The source of this sequence is a pool of human donors (malaria-infected and uninfected, not separated). The chain uses TRDV1 and TRDJ2; D uncertain. Sequenced input: gamma-delta T cells from blood. CDR3 in DNA: TGTGCTCTTGGGGGCCCTTTTTGGGATTTGACAGCACAACTCTTCTTT. Protein product: CALGGPFWDLTAQLFF.